What follows are 4 T cell receptor beta chains derived from one specimen sequenced in a study of long-term antiretroviral therapy in people with HIV. A v3.0 immunoSEQ assay was performed at survey level. This table comes from immunoSEQ multiplex PCR, and its TCRdb copy is limited to in-frame clones, with some not included. This table holds 24,000 or so clones, around 82% found once. The material was unsorted PBMCs, obtained 3 years after starting antiretroviral therapy. The origin of the receptors is a man aged 18 to 30 with HIV.

The rearrangement links TRBV5-4 to TRBJ2-3; D not certain. Germline CDR1 reads SGHNT; CDR2 reads YYREEE (reference sequence). The V end was cut by 4 bases, the J end by 4 bases, with 13 bases between. The CDR3 covers 14 residues. CDR3 coding DNA: TGTGCCAGCAGCCCGTGGGGTGGGCCAGATACGCAGTATTTT. The encoded protein is CASSPWGGPDTQYF.

For the CDR3, the DNA is TGTGCCAGCAGCGGGACAGGGGTAGGCTTGGGTGGCTACACCTTC. Its protein product is CASSGTGVGLGGYTF. This chain links TRBV6-1 with TRBJ1-2, with 10 bases identical to TRBD1. Germline assignment: CDR1 MNHNS and CDR2 SASEGT. After removal of 6 bases from V and 7 bases from J, the junction contained 11 bases not matched to a gene. The CDR3 spans 15 residues.

The DNA for the CDR3 is TGCGCCAGCAGCTTGGACCGTAACTCCTACAATGAGCAGTTCTTC. Its translation: CASSLDRNSYNEQFF. This chain uses TRBV5-1 with TRBJ2-1; D not resolved. CDR3 length equals 15 residues. Trimming cost V 0 bases and J 0 bases, with 7 bases left between them. Germline CDR1 SGHRS, CDR2 YFSETQ.

Only a few counts were recorded for this clone. The V call is TRBV28, the J call TRBJ1-4; 7 nucleotides match TRBD1. Trimming cost V 7 bases and J 7 bases; bases outside gene matches: 15. CDR1 is MDHEN and CDR2 is SYDVKM in the germline V gene. The CDR3 spans 16 residues. CDR3 DNA sequence: TGTGCCAGCACGCACCAGACAGGGTCCATCTTTGAAAAACTGTTTTTT. Translation gives CASTHQTGSIFEKLFF.